This T cell receptor (beta chain) was recorded in a study of blood T cell repertoires in COVID-19. At the level of the study: The United States, Italy and Spain supplied acute and convalescent COVID-19 samples.

Patients at the Seattle site were enrolled during active infection and followed longitudinally. This clone was found a few times. Original processing methods: Estimates of nucleated cell counts were drawn from the amplification of reference gene primers. Sequencing was performed with immunoSEQ multiplex PCR; in TCRdb, only in-frame clones are kept and a portion is missing. That table gives V, J and clone size, and the DNA gave D and trimming. The repertoire has some 73,000 clones, more than 70% of them found once; the top ten carry under 2.5%. Germline loops: CDR1 SGHNT, CDR2 YYREEE (reference sequence). This CDR3 has 14 residues. Trimming at V came to 4 bases and at J to 7 bases, leaving 3 bases not matched to a gene.

This clonotype originated in a man between 65 and 80 years old with COVID-19, enrolled during active disease. The J gene is TRBJ1-6, the V gene TRBV5-4; 9 positions match TRBD1. Specimen: peripheral blood. DNA of the CDR3: TGTGCCAGCAGCCTAGACAGGGGGAATTCACCCCTCCACTTT. Amino acid sequence: CASSLDRGNSPLHF.